A selection of T cell receptor beta chains follows, all from one sample in a study of blood T cell repertoires in COVID-19. Data came from immunoSEQ multiplex PCR; TCRdb stores just in-frame clones and leaves some out. The repertoire holds under 300,000 clones, roughly 82% seen once, with 12% in the top ten. Sequenced material: peripheral blood. The receptors stem from a man at least 80 years old with acute or convalescent COVID-19. CDR3s include the opening cysteine and the closing phenylalanine or tryptophan. D genes are given only for firm matches. A row's size may be missing; if present it is once, few, many or a size class.

TRBV7-9	13	TRBJ1-2	NA	NA	CASSLASNYGYTF	TGTGCCAGCAGCTTAGCTTCGAACTATGGCTACACCTTC
TRBV7-2	14	TRBJ1-2	NA	medium-sized	CASSLRGFGYGYTF	TGTGCCAGCAGCTTGCGGGGGTTCGGCTATGGCTACACCTTC
TRBV28	14	TRBJ1-3	NA	NA	CASSGTGAGNTIYF	TGTGCCAGCAGTGGAACCGGGGCTGGAAACACCATATATTTT
TRBV5-1	14	TRBJ2-3	TRBD1	NA	CASSVGQATDTQYF	TGCGCCAGCAGCGTCGGACAGGCTACAGATACGCAGTATTTT
TRBV6-1	15	TRBJ2-3	NA	NA	CASSEQGRVIDTQYF	TGTGCCAGCAGTGAACAGGGCAGGGTTATAGATACGCAGTATTTT
TRBV5-4	14	TRBJ2-2	TRBD1	NA	CASSRSTGTGELFF	TGTGCCAGCAGCCGGTCGACAGGGACCGGGGAGCTGTTTTTT
TRBV3-1/TRBV3-2	11	TRBJ1-1	NA	NA	CASSQDRRAFF	TGTGCCAGCAGCCAAGATAGGAGAGCTTTCTTT
TRBV5-1	16	TRBJ1-3	NA	NA	CASREFLQGSGNTIYF	TGCGCCAGCAGGGAATTCTTACAGGGATCTGGAAACACCATATATTTT
TRBV10-3	14	TRBJ2-7	TRBD2	NA	CAISESREGYEQYF	TGTGCCATCAGTGAGTCCCGGGAGGGCTACGAGCAGTACTTC
TRBV28	15	TRBJ2-1	TRBD2	NA	CASSPLAGLNNEQFF	TGTGCCAGCAGCCCCCTAGCGGGACTTAACAATGAGCAGTTCTTC
TRBV5-4	16	TRBJ2-2	TRBD1	NA	CASSIGQGSTTGELFF	TGTGCCAGCAGCATCGGACAGGGATCGACCACCGGGGAGCTGTTTTTT
TRBV28	17	TRBJ2-6	TRBD2	NA	CASSSAGRALGANVLTF	TGTGCCAGCAGTTCGGCCGGGAGGGCGTTAGGGGCCAACGTCCTGACTTTC
TRBV27	16	TRBJ1-2	NA	few	CASSPRRISLGYGYTF	TGTGCCAGCAGCCCGAGGCGAATTTCTCTGGGCTATGGCTACACCTTC
TRBV5-5	16	TRBJ1-6	TRBD1	NA	CASSLGGGTGNSPLHF	TGTGCCAGCAGCTTGGGCGGGGGGACAGGGAATTCACCCCTCCACTTT
TRBV6-5	14	TRBJ1-1	NA	NA	CASRAGFRATEAFF	TGTGCCAGCAGGGCAGGGTTTCGGGCCACTGAAGCTTTCTTT
TRBV28	13	TRBJ2-7	NA	NA	CASSSGQSYEQYF	TGTGCCAGCAGTTCCGGACAGTCCTACGAGCAGTACTTC
TRBV10-2	15	TRBJ2-7	TRBD1	NA	CASSEVGQSSYEQYF	TGCGCCAGCAGTGAAGTGGGACAGAGCTCCTACGAGCAGTACTTC
TRBV2	18	TRBJ1-1	NA	NA	CASSEARPGPTVGTEAFF	TGTGCCAGCAGTGAAGCTCGCCCGGGTCCAACGGTCGGCACTGAAGCTTTCTTT
TRBV19	12	TRBJ1-2	NA	once	CASSIQGGGYTF	TGTGCCAGTAGTATCCAGGGAGGCGGCTACACCTTC
TRBV5-4	13	TRBJ1-2	TRBD1	NA	CASSNRGTRGYTF	TGTGCCAGCAGCAACAGGGGGACGAGAGGCTACACCTTC
TRBV5-5	13	TRBJ1-4	NA	NA	CASSIGGRENLFF	TGTGCCAGCAGCATAGGAGGACGCGAAAACCTGTTTTTT
TRBV15	14	TRBJ1-4	TRBD1	once	CATSRGDRGEKLFF	TGTGCCACCAGCAGAGGGGACAGAGGGGAAAAACTGTTTTTT
TRBV2	16	TRBJ1-3	TRBD1	once	CASRGPGTATGNTIYF	TGTGCCAGCAGGGGTCCCGGGACAGCAACTGGAAACACCATATATTTT
TRBV11-1	14	TRBJ1-1	NA	NA	CASSLGRGDTEAFF	TGTGCCAGCAGCTTAGGGAGGGGAGACACTGAAGCTTTCTTT
TRBV6-5	16	TRBJ1-5	NA	NA	CASSYAPIGHNQPQHF	TGTGCCAGCAGTTACGCCCCCATAGGACACAATCAGCCCCAGCATTTT
TRBV10-3	15	TRBJ1-2	TRBD1	NA	CAISESRTGDYGYTF	TGTGCCATCAGTGAGTCCAGGACAGGTGACTATGGCTACACCTTC
TRBV14	13	TRBJ1-5	NA	NA	CASSQDPGGPQHF	TGTGCCAGCAGCCAAGATCCTGGCGGACCCCAGCATTTT
TRBV27	15	TRBJ2-7	TRBD2	NA	CASSPRASGTYEQYF	TGTGCCAGCAGCCCCCGGGCTAGCGGTACCTACGAGCAGTACTTC
TRBV19	16	TRBJ1-5	TRBD1	few	CASSIGFKQGEQPQHF	TGTGCCAGTAGTATAGGGTTTAAACAGGGGGAGCAGCCCCAGCATTTT
TRBV6-1	16	TRBJ2-7	TRBD1	NA	CASSDLDRGYPYEQYF	TGTGCCAGCAGTGACCTTGACAGGGGATATCCCTACGAGCAGTACTTC
TRBV3-1/TRBV3-2	16	TRBJ2-7	NA	NA	CASSHTSGVYSYEQYF	TGTGCCAGCAGCCACACGTCAGGGGTATACTCCTACGAGCAGTACTTC
TRBV4-1	15	TRBJ1-1	NA	NA	CASSQEFSMNTEAFF	TGCGCCAGCAGCCAAGAGTTTTCCATGAACACTGAAGCTTTCTTT
TRBV5-1	20	TRBJ2-5	TRBD2	NA	CASSWAHQPGLAGDQETQYF	TGCGCCAGCAGCTGGGCCCATCAACCGGGACTAGCGGGGGACCAAGAGACCCAGTACTTC
TRBV20-1	14	TRBJ1-3	TRBD1	NA	CSASHTGEGNTIYF	TGCAGTGCTAGTCACACAGGGGAGGGAAACACCATATATTTT
TRBV6-2/TRBV6-3	16	TRBJ2-1	NA	NA	CASSYSAGSLHNEQFF	TGTGCCAGCAGTTACTCCGCCGGGAGTCTGCACAATGAGCAGTTCTTC
TRBV19	17	TRBJ2-4	TRBD2	NA	CASSSSPPSGSQNIQYF	TGTGCCAGTAGTAGTTCCCCCCCTAGCGGGAGCCAAAACATTCAGTACTTC
TRBV21-1	17	TRBJ1-6	NA	NA	CASSDRGGRSYNSPLHF	TGTGCCAGCAGCGACAGGGGGGGCAGGTCCTATAATTCACCCCTCCACTTT
TRBV23-1	17	TRBJ2-3	TRBD1	NA	CASSHRLGDRGPDTQYF	TGCGCCAGCAGTCACCGCCTGGGGGACAGGGGGCCGGATACGCAGTATTTT
TRBV6-6	17	TRBJ1-5	TRBD1	many	CASSPRTGGGSNQPQHF	TGTGCCAGCAGTCCCCGGACAGGTGGGGGTAGCAATCAGCCCCAGCATTTT
TRBV19	16	TRBJ2-6	NA	NA	CASSDAGVAGANVLTF	TGTGCCAGTAGTGACGCAGGGGTTGCTGGGGCCAACGTCCTGACTTTC
TRBV7-9	15	TRBJ1-5	NA	NA	CASSLEGQKNQPQHF	TGTGCCAGCAGCTTAGAAGGACAGAAAAATCAGCCCCAGCATTTT
TRBV18	19	TRBJ1-2	NA	NA	CASSPINVDVWTSNYGYTF	TGTGCCAGCTCACCTATAAATGTGGACGTCTGGACTTCTAACTATGGCTACACCTTC
TRBV28	13	TRBJ1-2	NA	NA	CASSLGGGYGYTF	TGTGCCAGCAGTTTAGGGGGCGGTTATGGCTACACCTTC
TRBV6-4	14	TRBJ2-6	NA	NA	CASSPVSGANVLTF	TGTGCCAGCAGTCCGGTCTCTGGGGCCAACGTCCTGACTTTC